The T cell receptor beta chain described here comes from a study of T cells in women clearing cervical HPV infection. Worth noting for this clone: The missing CDR3 end, 3 residues past where the read stops, is filled in from the germline J gene.

The CDR3 covers 15 residues. CDR1 and CDR2 from the germline V gene are DFQATT and SNEGSKA (reference sequence). Trimming removed 6 bases at V and 4 bases at J, with 19 bases between. The table came from immunoSEQ multiplex PCR; TCRdb's copy has only in-frame clones and leaves some out. Recorded for this sample: about 37,000 clones. This sequence originates from a woman aged 18-70 years with a cervical HPV16 infection that either progressed to CIN3+ or cleared (not recorded which). The V gene is TRBV20-1, the J gene TRBJ1-5; D is uncertain. Sequencing was done on a sample of blood buffy coat. The CDR3 loop reads CSARAGGGENQPQHF. The part of the CDR3 DNA that was read is TGCAGTGCCCGAGCGGGCGGTGGGGAAAATCAGCCC.